These 28 T cell receptor beta chains were sequenced from one sample in a study. TRBV12-4/TRBJ1-2 clonotypes were amplified with adaptor-ligated barcode primers. TCRdb recomputed calls from the multiplex PCR reads with MiXCR, one row per CDR3 protein. The table has over 450 distinct CDR3 sequences, 0.65% to 0.95% seen once. The sequenced material came from naive CD4+ T cells sorted from blood. Subset reported: naive CD4+ T cells, CD4+CD45RA+CD25-. Source of these receptors: a female donor with breast cancer.

In this sample, this clonotype is medium-sized. V usage is TRBV12-3 or TRBV12-4 and J usage is TRBJ1-2; D is possibly TRBD1 (5 bases). The CDR3 is 13 amino acids. Trimming pared 7 bases from V and 2 bases from J, leaving 11 bases between. CDR3 sequence: CASTSTVNYGYTF. CDR3 coding DNA: TGTGCCAGCACCTCGACAGTCAACTATGGCTACACCTTC.

This clonotype is judged large. The V and J genes are TRBV12-3 or TRBV12-4 and TRBJ1-2, with D maybe TRBD1 (5 bases). This CDR3 is built from 13 residues. The V end was cut by 6 bases, the J end by 3 bases, with 11 bases between. This CDR3 is CASSLRVDYGYTF. The CDR3 DNA follows: TGTGCCAGCAGCCTCAGGGTTGACTATGGCTACACCTTC.

This clonotype is medium-sized (0.01 to 0.1%) by share. In DNA, the CDR3 is TGTGCCAGCAGTTCGGACCGCGGCTACACCTTC. Translated, it gives CASSSDRGYTF. V is TRBV12-3 or TRBV12-4 and J is TRBJ1-2; D remains ambiguous. CDR3 size: 11 residues. Deletions cut 4 bases from V and 8 bases from J, with 8 bases between.

By share, this clonotype ranks as medium-sized. The chain carries TRBV12-3 or TRBV12-4 and TRBJ1-2; D is uncertain. V dropped 3 bases and J dropped 2 bases, with 4 bases sitting between them. This CDR3 is built from 12 residues. This chain's CDR3 is CASSFMNYGYTF. In DNA, the CDR3 is TGTGCCAGCAGTTTCATGAACTATGGCTACACCTTC.

In its sample, this clonotype ranks as medium-sized. This rearrangement joins TRBV12-3 or TRBV12-4 to TRBJ1-2; D is unresolved. The CDR3 length is 12 residues. Trimming pared 3 bases from V and 6 bases from J, leaving 8 bases between. The CDR3 DNA reads TGTGCCAGCAGTTTGGGTCCCAATGGCTACACCTTC. Translated: CASSLGPNGYTF.

This clonotype is medium-sized in the sample. The V gene is TRBV12-3 or TRBV12-4, the J gene TRBJ1-2, with unresolved D. This CDR3 is built from 14 residues. Trimming cost V 4 bases and J 5 bases, with 14 bases left between them. The CDR3 reads CASSSDGLEYGYTF. DNA for the CDR3: TGTGCCAGCAGTTCGGACGGGCTTGAATATGGCTACACCTTC.

This clonotype is classed as large. The chain joins TRBV12-3 or TRBV12-4 to TRBJ1-2; 7 bases are a match to TRBD1. V gave up 3 bases and J gave up 0 bases; unmatched junction bases: 1. The CDR3 extends over 14 amino acids. The CDR3 spells CASSFGTANYGYTF. For the CDR3, the DNA is TGTGCCAGCAGTTTTGGGACAGCTAACTATGGCTACACCTTC.

By share, this clonotype ranks as large. The chain recombines TRBV12-3 or TRBV12-4 with TRBJ1-2; D might be TRBD1 (5 bases). The CDR3 extends over 14 amino acids. Trimming took 0 bases from V and 7 from J, leaving 12 bases between them. CDR3 amino acids: CASSLAGWDGGYTF. The CDR3 nucleotides are TGTGCCAGCAGTTTAGCAGGGTGGGACGGTGGCTACACCTTC.

This clonotype ranks as large. The CDR3 DNA reads as TGTGCCAGCAGTCCCACGGACGGGCGCAGGACCTTCACCTTC. Protein: CASSPTDGRRTFTF. The chain couples TRBV12-3 or TRBV12-4 to TRBJ1-2; D remains ambiguous. The CDR3 is 14 residues long. V was shortened by 5 bases and J by 13 bases, with 23 bases between the two germline ends.

This clonotype ranks as large. The chain combines TRBV12-3 or TRBV12-4 with TRBJ1-2; 7 positions agree with TRBD1. Trimming at V came to 5 bases and at J to 3 bases, leaving 6 bases not matched to a gene. This CDR3 has 14 amino acids. The CDR3 nucleotides read TGTGCCAGCAGTCTACAGGGGCTTCACTATGGCTACACCTTC. Encoded protein: CASSLQGLHYGYTF.

This clonotype qualifies as large. CDR3 sequence: CASRPVGDGYTF. The CDR3 DNA reads as TGTGCCTCCCGCCCTGTCGGGGATGGCTACACCTTC. V gene TRBV12-3 or TRBV12-4 combines with J gene TRBJ1-2; D call uncertain. Trimming took off 11 bases at V and 6 bases at J, with 16 bases between the two ends. The CDR3 is made up of 12 amino acids.

By share, this clonotype ranks as medium-sized (0.01 to 0.1%). V is TRBV12-3 or TRBV12-4 and J is TRBJ1-2; D not certain. Trimming removed 5 bases at V and 3 bases at J, with 10 bases between. The length of the CDR3 is 13 residues. Here the CDR3 reads CASSRNTDYGYTF. Written as DNA, the CDR3 is TGTGCCAGCAGTCGAAATACGGACTATGGCTACACCTTC.

This clonotype ranks as large. The chain employs TRBV12-3 or TRBV12-4 and TRBJ1-2; perhaps TRBD1 as D (5 bases). Trimming cost V 6 bases and J 5 bases, with 16 bases left between them. This CDR3 is 14 amino acids long. The CDR3 sequence is CASRDTGLVYGYTF. CDR3 in DNA: TGTGCCAGCAGGGATACGGGACTGGTATATGGCTACACCTTC.

This clonotype counts as large (0.1 to 1%). The chain combines TRBV12-3 or TRBV12-4 with TRBJ1-2; D not certain. This CDR3 is 14 amino acids long. Trimming stripped 3 bases from V and 2 bases from J, with 10 bases between. This CDR3 is CASSFTLGNYGYTF. The CDR3 DNA sequence: TGTGCCAGCAGTTTCACCCTCGGGAACTATGGCTACACCTTC.

This clonotype rates as large. The V gene is TRBV12-3 or TRBV12-4, the J gene TRBJ1-2; D remains ambiguous. CDR3 length equals 13 residues. V was cut by 2 bases and J by 1 base, with 5 bases left in between. CDR3 loop: CASSLSLNYGYTF. Here the CDR3 DNA reads TGTGCCAGCAGTTTAAGCCTTAACTATGGCTACACCTTC.

By sample share, this clonotype is large. The chain links TRBV12-3 or TRBV12-4 to TRBJ1-2; possible D gene TRBD1, 6 bases. The CDR3 totals 12 residues. The V end lost 7 bases, the J end lost 5 bases, and 11 bases lay between the germline ends. The CDR3 sequence is CASTQGGYGYTF. CDR3 nucleotide sequence: TGTGCCAGCACACAGGGAGGATATGGCTACACCTTC.

This clonotype is medium-sized (0.01 to 0.1%) in the sample. The V and J genes are TRBV12-3 or TRBV12-4 and TRBJ1-2; no clear D. This CDR3 has 13 amino acids. Between the trimmed V and J ends, which lost 6 bases and 4 bases, there was a span of 12 bases. CDR3 sequence: CASSSKGVYGYTF. In nucleotides, the CDR3 is TGTGCCAGCAGCTCCAAGGGAGTCTATGGCTACACCTTC.

This clonotype is large within its sample. The CDR3 loop reads CASSLRENYGYTF. In DNA form, the CDR3 reads TGTGCCAGCAGTTTAAGGGAGAACTATGGCTACACCTTC. V and J are TRBV12-3 or TRBV12-4 and TRBJ1-2, with D uncertain. The V end was cut by 2 bases, the J end by 2 bases, with 6 bases between. This CDR3 is 13 amino acids long.

By sample fraction, this clonotype is medium-sized. CDR3 sequence: CASSLGLSGGYTF. CDR3 coding DNA: TGTGCCAGCAGTTTGGGCCTCTCGGGTGGCTACACCTTC. J is TRBJ1-2 and V is TRBV12-3 or TRBV12-4; D is undetermined. The CDR3 contains 13 residues. Trimming removed 3 bases at V and 7 bases at J, with 12 bases between.

This clonotype is medium-sized in the sample. The V gene is TRBV12-3 or TRBV12-4, the J gene TRBJ1-2; a weak D match, TRBD1 (6 bases). CDR3 length equals 14 residues. The V end was cut by 5 bases, the J end by 7 bases, with 17 bases between. CDR3 DNA: TGTGCCAGCAGTACAGGGTTTCTTAGGTCTGGCTACACCTTC. Residues: CASSTGFLRSGYTF.

By share, this clonotype ranks as large. V is TRBV12-3 or TRBV12-4 and J is TRBJ1-2; D possibly corresponds to TRBD1 (5 bases). CDR3 length: 15 residues. V lost 7 bases, J lost 0 bases, and 15 bases lay in between. This chain's CDR3 is CASTRGGAPNYGYTF. The CDR3 DNA is TGTGCCAGCACCCGTGGAGGGGCCCCTAACTATGGCTACACCTTC.

By its share, this clonotype is medium-sized. The V gene is TRBV12-3 or TRBV12-4, the J gene TRBJ1-2, with TRBD1 as a possible D gene (6 bases). The V end was cut by 6 bases, the J end by 1 base, with 9 bases between. The CDR3 has 13 amino acids. CDR3 DNA sequence: TGTGCCAGCAGCCGGACAGATAACTATGGCTACACCTTC. It encodes CASSRTDNYGYTF.

Relative to its sample, this clonotype is medium-sized (0.01 to 0.1%). Mismatch with germline at one junction end may stem from a read error. The gene calls are TRBV12-5 and TRBJ1-2; D not resolved. In germline, CDR1 is LGHNT, CDR2 FRNRAP. This CDR3 is 14 amino acids long. The CDR3 sequence: CASGSSTGNYGYTF. The CDR3 DNA is TGTGCTAGTGGCTCTTCGACTGGGAACTATGGCTACACATTC.

This clonotype is classed as large. This chain joins TRBV12-3 or TRBV12-4 and TRBJ1-2; D is undetermined. This CDR3 contains 14 residues. The germline V and J ends were trimmed by 4 bases and 0 bases, with 9 bases remaining between them. CDR3 sequence: CASSSLGTNYGYTF. In DNA, the CDR3 is TGTGCCAGCAGTTCTTTGGGCACTAACTATGGCTACACCTTC.

By frequency in the sample, this clonotype is large (0.1 to 1%). The chain links TRBV12-3 or TRBV12-4 to TRBJ1-2; no clear D. The CDR3 sequence is 14 residues long. The V end was cut by 3 bases, the J end by 4 bases, with 12 bases between. CDR3 bases: TGTGCCAGCAGTTTGGGCCAGGCTGGCTATGGCTACACCTTC. This sequence encodes CASSLGQAGYGYTF.

This clonotype counts as medium-sized. The rearrangement joins TRBV12-3 or TRBV12-4 to TRBJ1-2, with D unclear. The V end was cut by 2 bases, the J end by 0 bases, with 4 bases between. The CDR3 has 13 residues. The CDR3: CASSLMSNYGYTF. CDR3 bases: TGTGCCAGCAGTTTAATGTCTAACTATGGCTACACCTTC.

This clonotype was recorded at least ten times. The rearrangement joins TRBV12-3 or TRBV12-4 to TRBJ1-2, with D unresolved. This CDR3 is built from 12 residues. V dropped 5 bases and J dropped 7 bases, with 11 bases sitting between them. As DNA, the CDR3 is TGTGCCAGCAGTCCCTCGGCGGGTGGCTACACCTTC. It codes for CASSPSAGGYTF.

This clonotype is judged medium-sized. The chain couples TRBV12-3 or TRBV12-4 to TRBJ1-2; D uncertain. There are 15 residues in the CDR3. Trimming removed 4 bases at V and 1 base at J, with 13 bases between. CDR3 sequence (DNA): TGTGCCAGCAGTTCTGGGCTGAGGGATAACTATGGCTACACCTTC. Translation: CASSSGLRDNYGYTF.